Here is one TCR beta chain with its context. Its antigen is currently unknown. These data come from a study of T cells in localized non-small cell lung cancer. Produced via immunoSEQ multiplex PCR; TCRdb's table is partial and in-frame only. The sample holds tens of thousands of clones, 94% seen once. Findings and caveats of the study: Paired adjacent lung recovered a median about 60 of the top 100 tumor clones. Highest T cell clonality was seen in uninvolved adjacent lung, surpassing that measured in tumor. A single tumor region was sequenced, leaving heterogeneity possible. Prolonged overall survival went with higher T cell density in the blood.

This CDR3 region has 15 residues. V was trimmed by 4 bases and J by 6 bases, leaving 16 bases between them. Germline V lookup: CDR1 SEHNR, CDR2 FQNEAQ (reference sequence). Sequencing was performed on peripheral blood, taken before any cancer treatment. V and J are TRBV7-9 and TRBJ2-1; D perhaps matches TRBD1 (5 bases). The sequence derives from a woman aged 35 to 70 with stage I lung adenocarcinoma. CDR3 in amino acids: CASSSPRVRFNEQFF. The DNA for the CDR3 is TGTGCCAGCAGCTCCCCCAGGGTTCGGTTCAATGAGCAGTTCTTC. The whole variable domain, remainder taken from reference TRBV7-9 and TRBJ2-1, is DTGVSQNPRHKITKRGQNVTFRCDPISEHNRLYWYRQTLGQGPEFLTYFQNEAQLEKSRLLSDRFSAERPKGSFSTLEIQRTEQGDSAMYLCASSSPRVRFNEQFFGPGTRLTVL.